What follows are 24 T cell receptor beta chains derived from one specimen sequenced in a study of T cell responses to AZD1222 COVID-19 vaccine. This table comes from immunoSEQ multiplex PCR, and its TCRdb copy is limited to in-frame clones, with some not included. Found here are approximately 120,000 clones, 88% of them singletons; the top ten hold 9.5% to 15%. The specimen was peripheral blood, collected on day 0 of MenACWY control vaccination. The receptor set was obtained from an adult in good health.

The CDR3 bases are TGTGCCAGCAGCCAAGATACGGCAGGGGGTAGGGGCTACACCTTC. Protein: CASSQDTAGGRGYTF. V and J are TRBV3-1 (or the pseudogene TRBV3-2) and TRBJ1-2, with 7 bases identical to TRBD1. Germline values: CDR1 LGHDT, CDR2 YNNKEL (reference sequence). The CDR3 covers 15 residues. J gave up 8 bases and V 0 bases, and 9 bases lay outside the gene matches.

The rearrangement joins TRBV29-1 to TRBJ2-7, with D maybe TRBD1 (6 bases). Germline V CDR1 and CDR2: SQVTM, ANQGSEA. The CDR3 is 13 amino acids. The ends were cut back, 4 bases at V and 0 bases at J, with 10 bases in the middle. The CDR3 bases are TGCAGCGTTGCGACAGGCCTCTCCTACGAGCAGTACTTC. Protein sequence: CSVATGLSYEQYF.

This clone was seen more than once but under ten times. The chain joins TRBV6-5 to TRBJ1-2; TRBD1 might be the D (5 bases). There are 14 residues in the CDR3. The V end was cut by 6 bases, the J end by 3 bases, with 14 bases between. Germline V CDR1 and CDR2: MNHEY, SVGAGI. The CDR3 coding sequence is TGTGCCAGCAGGGGAACCGGGGCCCACTATGGCTACACCTTC. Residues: CASRGTGAHYGYTF.

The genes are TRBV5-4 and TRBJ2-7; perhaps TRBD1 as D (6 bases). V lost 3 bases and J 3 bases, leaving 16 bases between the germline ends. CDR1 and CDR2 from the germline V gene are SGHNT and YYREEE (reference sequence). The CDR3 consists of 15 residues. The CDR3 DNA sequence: TGTGCCAGCAGCTCACCGGGACAACCCGACTACGAGCAGTACTTC. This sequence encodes CASSSPGQPDYEQYF.

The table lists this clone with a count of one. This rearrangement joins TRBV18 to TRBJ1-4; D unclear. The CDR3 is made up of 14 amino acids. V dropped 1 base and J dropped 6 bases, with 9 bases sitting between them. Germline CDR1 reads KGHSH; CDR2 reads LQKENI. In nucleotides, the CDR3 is TGTGCCAGCTCACCACAGGGAAGTGATGAAAAACTGTTTTTT. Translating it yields CASSPQGSDEKLFF.

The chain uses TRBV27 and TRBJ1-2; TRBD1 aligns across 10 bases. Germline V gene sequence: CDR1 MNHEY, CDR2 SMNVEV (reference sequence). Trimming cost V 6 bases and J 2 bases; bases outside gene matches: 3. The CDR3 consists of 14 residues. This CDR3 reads CASRVTGGNYGYTF. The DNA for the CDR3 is TGTGCCAGCAGGGTGACAGGGGGCAACTATGGCTACACCTTC.

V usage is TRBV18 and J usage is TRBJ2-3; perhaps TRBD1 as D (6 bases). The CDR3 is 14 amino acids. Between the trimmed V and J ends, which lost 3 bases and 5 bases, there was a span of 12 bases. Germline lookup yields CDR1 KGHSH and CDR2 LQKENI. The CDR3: CASSPGQLRDTQYF. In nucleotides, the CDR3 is TGTGCCAGCTCACCTGGACAGCTCCGAGATACGCAGTATTTT.

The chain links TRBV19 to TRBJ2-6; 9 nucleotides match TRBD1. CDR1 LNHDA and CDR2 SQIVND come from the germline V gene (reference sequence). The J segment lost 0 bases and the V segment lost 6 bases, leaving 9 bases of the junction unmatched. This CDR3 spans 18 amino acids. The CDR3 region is CASRRPGTGNSGANVLTF. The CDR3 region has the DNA TGTGCCAGTAGGCGCCCCGGGACAGGGAACTCTGGGGCCAACGTCCTGACTTTC.

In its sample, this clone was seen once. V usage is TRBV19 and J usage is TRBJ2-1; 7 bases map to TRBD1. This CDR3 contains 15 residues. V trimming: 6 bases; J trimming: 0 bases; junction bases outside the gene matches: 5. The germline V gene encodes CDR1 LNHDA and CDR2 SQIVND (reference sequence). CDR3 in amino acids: CASRPQGSSYNEQFF. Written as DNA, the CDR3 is TGTGCCAGTAGGCCACAGGGGAGCTCCTACAATGAGCAGTTCTTC.

CDR3 bases: TGTGCCAGCAGACAACAGGGGGCCGTCTATGGCTACACCTTC. Translating gives CASRQQGAVYGYTF. The rearrangement joins TRBV5-4 to TRBJ1-2; TRBD1 matches at 9 bases. From germline, CDR1 is SGHNT and CDR2 YYREEE (reference sequence). This CDR3 contains 14 residues. Trimming cost V 5 bases and J 4 bases; bases outside gene matches: 6.

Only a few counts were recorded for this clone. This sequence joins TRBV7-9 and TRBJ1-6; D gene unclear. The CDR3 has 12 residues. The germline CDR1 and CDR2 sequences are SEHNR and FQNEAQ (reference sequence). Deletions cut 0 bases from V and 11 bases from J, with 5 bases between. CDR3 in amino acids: CASSLASTPLHF. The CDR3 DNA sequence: TGTGCCAGCAGCTTAGCTAGTACACCCCTCCACTTT.

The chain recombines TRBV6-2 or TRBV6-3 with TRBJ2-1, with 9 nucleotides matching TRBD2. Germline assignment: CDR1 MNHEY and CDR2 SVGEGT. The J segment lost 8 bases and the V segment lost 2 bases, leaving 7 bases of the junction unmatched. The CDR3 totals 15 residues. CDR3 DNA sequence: TGTGCCAGCAGTTACCCCAGCGGGAGGCTCGATGAGCAGTTCTTC. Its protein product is CASSYPSGRLDEQFF.

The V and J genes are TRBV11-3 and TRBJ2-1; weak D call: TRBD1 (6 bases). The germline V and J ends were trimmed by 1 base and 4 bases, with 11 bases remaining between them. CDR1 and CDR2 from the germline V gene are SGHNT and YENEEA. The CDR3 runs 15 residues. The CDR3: CASSLGPTGYNEQFF. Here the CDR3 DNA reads TGTGCCAGCAGCTTAGGCCCCACAGGGTACAATGAGCAGTTCTTC. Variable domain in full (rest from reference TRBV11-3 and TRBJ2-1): EAGVVQSPRYKIIEKKQPVAFWCNPISGHNTLYWYLQNLGQGPELLIRYENEEAVDDSQLPKDRFSAERLKGVDSTLKIQPAELGDSAVYLCASSLGPTGYNEQFFGPGTRLTVL.

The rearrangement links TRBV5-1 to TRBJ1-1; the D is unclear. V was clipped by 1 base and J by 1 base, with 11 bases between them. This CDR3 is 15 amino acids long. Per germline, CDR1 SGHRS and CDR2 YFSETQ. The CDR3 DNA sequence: TGCGCCAGCAGCTTGTCGGGTCTCAGGAACACTGAAGCTTTCTTT. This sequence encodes CASSLSGLRNTEAFF. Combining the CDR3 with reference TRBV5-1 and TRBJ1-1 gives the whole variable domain KAGVTQTPRYLIKTRGQQVTLSCSPISGHRSVSWYQQTPGQGLQFLFEYFSETQRNKGNFPGRFSGRQFSNSRSEMNVSTLELGDSALYLCASSLSGLRNTEAFFGQGTRLTVV.

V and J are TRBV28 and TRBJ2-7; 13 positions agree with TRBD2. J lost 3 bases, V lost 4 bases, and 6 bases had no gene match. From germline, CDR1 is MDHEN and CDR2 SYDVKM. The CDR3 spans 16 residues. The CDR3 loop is CASSSPTSGRRYEQYF. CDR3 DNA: TGTGCCAGCAGTTCACCGACTAGCGGGAGGCGCTACGAGCAGTACTTC. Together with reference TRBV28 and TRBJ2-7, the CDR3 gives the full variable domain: DVKVTQSSRYLVKRTGEKVFLECVQDMDHENMFWYRQDPGLGLRLIYFSYDVKMKEKGDIPEGYSVSREKKERFSLILESASTNQTSMYLCASSSPTSGRRYEQYFGPGTRLTVT.

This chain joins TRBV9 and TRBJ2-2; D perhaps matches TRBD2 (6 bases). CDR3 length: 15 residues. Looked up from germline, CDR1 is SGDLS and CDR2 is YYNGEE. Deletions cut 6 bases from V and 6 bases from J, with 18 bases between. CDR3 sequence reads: CASTARRGPPGELFF. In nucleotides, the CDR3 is TGTGCCAGCACCGCTCGGCGGGGACCCCCCGGGGAGCTGTTTTTT.

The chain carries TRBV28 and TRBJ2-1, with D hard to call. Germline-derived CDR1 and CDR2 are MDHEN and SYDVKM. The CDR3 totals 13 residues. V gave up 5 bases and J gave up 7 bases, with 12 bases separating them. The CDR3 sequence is CASSPLGANEQFF. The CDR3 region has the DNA TGTGCCAGCAGTCCTCTCGGAGCGAATGAGCAGTTCTTC.

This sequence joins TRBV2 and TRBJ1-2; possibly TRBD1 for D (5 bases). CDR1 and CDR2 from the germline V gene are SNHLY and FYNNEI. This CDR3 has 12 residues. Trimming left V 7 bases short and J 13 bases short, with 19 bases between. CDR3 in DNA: TGTGCCAGCACCGAAGGGAATGGGACTCCCACCTTC. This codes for CASTEGNGTPTF.

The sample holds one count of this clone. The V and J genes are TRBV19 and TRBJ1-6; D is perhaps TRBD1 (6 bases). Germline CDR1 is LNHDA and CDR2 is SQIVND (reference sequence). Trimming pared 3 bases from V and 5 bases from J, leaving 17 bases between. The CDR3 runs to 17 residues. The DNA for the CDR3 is TGTGCCAGTAGTATCACGACACGGGGGGCGGATAATTCACCCCTCCACTTT. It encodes CASSITTRGADNSPLHF.

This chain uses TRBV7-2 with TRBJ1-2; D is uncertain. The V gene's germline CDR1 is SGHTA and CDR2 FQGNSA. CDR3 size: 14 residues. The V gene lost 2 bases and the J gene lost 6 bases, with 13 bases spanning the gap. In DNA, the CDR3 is TGTGCCAGCAGCTTAATCGGCACCCCAGATGGCTACACCTTC. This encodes CASSLIGTPDGYTF.

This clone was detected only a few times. CDR3 residues: CASSQEARDEQYF. CDR3 in DNA: TGTGCCAGCAGCCAAGAGGCCAGGGACGAGCAGTACTTC. This chain uses TRBV3-1 (or the pseudogene TRBV3-2) with TRBJ2-7; D may be TRBD1 (5 bases). Germline assignment: CDR1 LGHDT and CDR2 YNNKEL (reference sequence). This CDR3 has 13 amino acids. Trimming took 0 bases from V and 5 from J, leaving 8 bases between them.

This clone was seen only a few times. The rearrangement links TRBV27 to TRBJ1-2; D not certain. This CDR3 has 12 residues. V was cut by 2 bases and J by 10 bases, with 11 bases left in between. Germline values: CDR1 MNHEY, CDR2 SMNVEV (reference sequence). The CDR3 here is CASSLDRLDYTF. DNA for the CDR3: TGTGCCAGCAGTTTAGATAGGCTTGACTACACCTTC.

The CDR3 nucleotides are TGTGCCAGCAGCCGAGCTGGGTCTTACAATGAGCAGTTCTTC. Its translation: CASSRAGSYNEQFF. This chain joins TRBV7-8 and TRBJ2-1; unclear D gene. Germline CDR1 reads SGHVS; CDR2 reads FQNEAQ. The CDR3 contains 14 residues. With 5 bases removed from V and 4 bases from J, the gap between germline ends came to 12 bases.

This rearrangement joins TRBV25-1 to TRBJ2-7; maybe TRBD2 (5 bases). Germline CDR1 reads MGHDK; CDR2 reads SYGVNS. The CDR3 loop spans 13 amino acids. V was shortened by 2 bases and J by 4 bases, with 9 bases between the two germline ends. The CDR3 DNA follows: TGTGCCAGCAGTGAAGCCGGGATTTACGAGCAGTACTTC. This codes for CASSEAGIYEQYF.